This T cell receptor beta chain was recorded in a study of blood T cell repertoires in COVID-19. Across the study: Researchers got acute and convalescent COVID-19 samples from the United States, Italy and Spain.

V was trimmed by 1 base and J by 4 bases, leaving 10 bases between them. The CDR3 totals 15 residues. Germline V gene lookup returns CDR1 LGHNA and CDR2 YNFKEQ. As processed by the authors: The authors estimated nucleated cell counts from reference gene primer amplification. Clones were sequenced by immunoSEQ multiplex PCR, and TCRdb holds only the in-frame ones, with some missing. That table gives V, J and clone size, and the DNA gave D and trimming. The table has around 130,000 clones, 65% to 90% seen once. The chain couples TRBV4-2 to TRBJ1-4; D remains unclear. Sequencing input: peripheral blood. This receptor was identified in a man over 45 with acute or convalescent COVID-19. CDR3 loop: CASSQGPRLNEKLFF. The CDR3 DNA reads as TGTGCCAGCAGCCAAGGTCCAAGACTTAATGAAAAACTGTTTTTT.